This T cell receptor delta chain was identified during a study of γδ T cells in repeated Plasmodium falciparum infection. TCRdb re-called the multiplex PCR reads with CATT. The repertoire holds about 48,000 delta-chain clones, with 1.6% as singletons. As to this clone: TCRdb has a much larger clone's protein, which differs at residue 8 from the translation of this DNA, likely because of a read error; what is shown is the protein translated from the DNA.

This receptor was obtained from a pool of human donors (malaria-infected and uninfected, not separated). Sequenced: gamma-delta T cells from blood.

CDR3 region: CACDTFSHGGYGYTDKLIF. The CDR3 DNA is TGTGCCTGTGACACCTTTTCCCACGGGGGATACGGGTACACCGATAAACTCATCTTT. V is TRDV2 and J is TRDJ1; TRDD3 agrees at 10 bases. The J gene, missing from TCRdb, was assigned here through DNA to germline matching. Looked up from germline, CDR1 is GEAIGNYY and CDR2 is EKD. V lost 0 bases, J lost 0 bases, and 12 bases stayed unmatched. The CDR3 spans 19 residues.